The following is a T cell receptor (beta chain) sequence with its context. This clonotype has at least ten counts. Its antigen is not yet known. No clone much larger than this one lies a single base away; base qualities are absent. Its CDR3 holds 14 amino acids, cysteine through phenylalanine. Only the CDR3 DNA is retained, 42 bases long and in frame from the first base. At the junction V is shortened by 4 bases and J by 3 bases, with 13 bases in between. As encoded in the germline V gene (reference sequence), CDR1 is LGHDT while CDR2 is YNNKEL. This entry is derived from a study of CD8+CD57+ T cells in acquired aplastic anemia (dated by TCRdb to between 2018 and 2020). Regarding the complete study: A mean of approximately 3 ug of DNA, ranging from roughly 0.18 to 30 ug, was extracted from sorted CD4+ and CD8+ cells. An average of approximately 10 million reads for CD4+ cells and 11 million or so reads for CD8+ cells was obtained from healthy donor samples.

Overall study outcomes, separate from this receptor: Although around 30 CD8+ CDR3 sequences were shared by patients and controls, these sequences appeared highly expressed in patients and within the immunodominant clones of patients. Patients and healthy controls showed no significant difference in CD8+ Simpson's diversity (P=0.060).

TCR repertoires of sorted CD4+ and CD8+ blood T cells from severe aplastic anemia patients and healthy subjects were deep-sequenced in the study. Ficoll-Paque density gradient centrifugation was used to isolate peripheral blood mononuclear cells. Before DNA extraction, CD4+ and CD8+ T cells were sorted with FACS or magnetic beads. Profiling of TCR beta VDJ combinations and CDR3 sequences used genomic DNA as the template. An Illumina HiSeq 2000 was the platform used for TCR repertoire sequencing. Per the original workflow: Repertoire assessment relied on Simpson's diversity index, CDR3 size and DJ length profiles, and TRBV/TRBJ rearrangement plots. The most abundant DNA sequence in the deep sequencing data was defined as the immunodominant clone. CDR3 amino acid sequences were screened for sharing across subjects and were compared with published repertoires and the VDJdb database. The public reads were reanalyzed by TCRdb: fastp trimming at Q25, MiXCR alignment, in-frame beta chains only. Rows are combined by CDR3 protein, so each entry shows the most common genes and DNA. The V and J calls reflect TCRdb's pipeline rather than the authors' work. The sample table shows about 190,000 distinct CDR3 sequences, and about half are seen once. The ten largest make up 16% of the sample.

The sample was sorted CD4+, CD8+, or CD8+CD57+ T cells (not recorded which) from PBMCs. The TCR originated in a human donor in good health, serving as a control. Rearrangement joined TRBV3-1 to TRBJ2-7, and possibly TRBD2, on 6 matching bases. The sequenced DNA is TGTGCCAGCAGCCCCCCCACGCGGGGCTACGAGCAGTACTTC. Its product reads: CASSPPTRGYEQYF.